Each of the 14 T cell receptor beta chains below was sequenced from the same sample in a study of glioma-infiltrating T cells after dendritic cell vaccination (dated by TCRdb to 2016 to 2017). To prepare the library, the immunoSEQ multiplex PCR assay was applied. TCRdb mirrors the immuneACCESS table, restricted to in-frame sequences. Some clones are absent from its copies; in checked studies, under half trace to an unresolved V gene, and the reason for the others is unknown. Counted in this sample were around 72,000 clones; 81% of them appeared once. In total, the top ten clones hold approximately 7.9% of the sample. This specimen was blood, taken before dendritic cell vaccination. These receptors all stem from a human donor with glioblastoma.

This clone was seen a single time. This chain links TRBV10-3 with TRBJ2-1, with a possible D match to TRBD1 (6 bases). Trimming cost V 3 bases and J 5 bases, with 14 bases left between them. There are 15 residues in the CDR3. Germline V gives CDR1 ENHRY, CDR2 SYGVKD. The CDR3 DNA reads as TGTGCCATCAGTGAACCGGGACAAGCAGACAATGAGCAGTTCTTC. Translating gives CAISEPGQADNEQFF.

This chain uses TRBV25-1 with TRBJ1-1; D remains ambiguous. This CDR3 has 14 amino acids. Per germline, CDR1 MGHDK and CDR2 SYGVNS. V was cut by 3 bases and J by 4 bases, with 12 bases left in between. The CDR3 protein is CASSDNLRGTEAFF. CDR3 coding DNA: TGTGCCAGCAGTGATAACCTCCGGGGCACTGAAGCTTTCTTT.

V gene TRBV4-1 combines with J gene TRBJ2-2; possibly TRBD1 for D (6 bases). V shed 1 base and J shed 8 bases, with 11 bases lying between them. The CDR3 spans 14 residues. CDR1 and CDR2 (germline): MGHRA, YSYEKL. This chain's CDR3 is CASSQVAGEGELFF. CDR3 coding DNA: TGCGCCAGCAGCCAAGTGGCAGGGGAGGGGGAGCTGTTTTTT.

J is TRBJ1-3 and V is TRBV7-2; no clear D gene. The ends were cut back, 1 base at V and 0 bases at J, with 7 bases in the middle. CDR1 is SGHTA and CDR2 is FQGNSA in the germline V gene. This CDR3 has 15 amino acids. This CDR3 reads CASSLDWASGNTIYF. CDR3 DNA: TGTGCCAGCAGCTTAGATTGGGCCTCTGGAAACACCATATATTTT. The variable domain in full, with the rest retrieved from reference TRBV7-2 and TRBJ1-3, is GAGVSQSPSNKVTEKGKDVELRCDPISGHTALYWYRQSLGQGLEFLIYFQGNSAPDKSGLPSDRFSAERTGGSVSTLTIQRTQQEDSAVYLCASSLDWASGNTIYFGEGSWLTVV.

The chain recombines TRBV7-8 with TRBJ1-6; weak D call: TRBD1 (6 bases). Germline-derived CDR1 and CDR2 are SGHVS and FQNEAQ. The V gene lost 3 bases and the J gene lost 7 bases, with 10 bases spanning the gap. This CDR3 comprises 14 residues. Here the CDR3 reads CASSFSGANSPLHF. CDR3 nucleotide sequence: TGTGCCAGCAGCTTTTCAGGGGCCAATTCACCCCTCCACTTT.

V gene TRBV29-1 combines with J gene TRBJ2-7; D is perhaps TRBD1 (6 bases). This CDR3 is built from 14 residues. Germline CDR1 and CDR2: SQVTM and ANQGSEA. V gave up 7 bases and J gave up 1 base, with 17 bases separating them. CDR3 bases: TGCAGCGCCAGGGACATACCCTTTTCCTACGAGCAGTACTTC. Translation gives CSARDIPFSYEQYF.

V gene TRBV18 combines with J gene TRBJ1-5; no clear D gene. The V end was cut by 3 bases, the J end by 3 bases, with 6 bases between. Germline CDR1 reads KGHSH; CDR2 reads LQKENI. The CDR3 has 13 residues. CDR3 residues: CASSPHPNQPQHF. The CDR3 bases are TGTGCCAGCTCACCTCATCCCAATCAGCCCCAGCATTTT. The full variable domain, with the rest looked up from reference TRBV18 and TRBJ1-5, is NAGVMQNPRHLVRRRGQEARLRCSPMKGHSHVYWYRQLPEEGLKFMVYLQKENIIDESGMPKERFSAEFPKEGPSILRIQQVVRGDSAAYFCASSPHPNQPQHFGDGTRLSIL.

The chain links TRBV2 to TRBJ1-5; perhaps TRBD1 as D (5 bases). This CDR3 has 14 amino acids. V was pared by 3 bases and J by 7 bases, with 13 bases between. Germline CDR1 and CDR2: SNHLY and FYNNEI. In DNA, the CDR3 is TGTGCCAGCAGTGAGGGTCAGGGAGGGCAGCCCCAGCATTTT. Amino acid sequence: CASSEGQGGQPQHF.

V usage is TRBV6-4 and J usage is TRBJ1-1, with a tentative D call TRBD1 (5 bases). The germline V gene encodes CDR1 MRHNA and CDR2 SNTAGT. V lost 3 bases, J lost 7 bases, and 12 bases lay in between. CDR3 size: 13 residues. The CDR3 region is CASSEEGRGEAFF. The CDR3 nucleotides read TGTGCCAGCAGTGAGGAGGGGCGCGGTGAAGCTTTCTTT.

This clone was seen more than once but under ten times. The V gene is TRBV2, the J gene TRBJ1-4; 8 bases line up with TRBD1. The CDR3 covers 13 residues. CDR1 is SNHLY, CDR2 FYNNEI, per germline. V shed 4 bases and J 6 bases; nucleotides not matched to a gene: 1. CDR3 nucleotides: TGTGCCAGCAGTGCGGACAGGGATGAAAAACTGTTTTTT. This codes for CASSADRDEKLFF. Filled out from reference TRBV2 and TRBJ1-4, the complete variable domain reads EPEVTQTPSHQVTQMGQEVILRCVPISNHLYFYWYRQILGQKVEFLVSFYNNEISEKSEIFDDQFSVERPDGSNFTLKIRSTKLEDSAMYFCASSADRDEKLFFGSGTQLSVL.

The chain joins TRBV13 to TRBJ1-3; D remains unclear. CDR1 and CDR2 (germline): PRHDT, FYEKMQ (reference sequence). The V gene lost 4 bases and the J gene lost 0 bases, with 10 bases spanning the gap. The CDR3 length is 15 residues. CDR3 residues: CASSSGSLSGNTIYF. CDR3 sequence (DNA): TGTGCCAGCAGCTCTGGGAGCCTCTCTGGAAACACCATATATTTT.

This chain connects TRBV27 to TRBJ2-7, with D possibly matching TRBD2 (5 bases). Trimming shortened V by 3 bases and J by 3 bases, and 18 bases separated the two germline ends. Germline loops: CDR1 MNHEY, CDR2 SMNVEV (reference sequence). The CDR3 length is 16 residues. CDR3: CASSFRAESWLYEQYF. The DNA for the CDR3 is TGTGCCAGCAGTTTCAGAGCGGAATCTTGGCTCTACGAGCAGTACTTC.

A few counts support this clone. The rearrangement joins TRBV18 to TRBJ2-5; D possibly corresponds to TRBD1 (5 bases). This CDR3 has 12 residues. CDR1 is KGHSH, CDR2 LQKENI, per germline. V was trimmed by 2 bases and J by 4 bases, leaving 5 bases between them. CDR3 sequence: CASSPGAETQYF. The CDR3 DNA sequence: TGTGCCAGCTCACCAGGGGCAGAGACCCAGTACTTC.

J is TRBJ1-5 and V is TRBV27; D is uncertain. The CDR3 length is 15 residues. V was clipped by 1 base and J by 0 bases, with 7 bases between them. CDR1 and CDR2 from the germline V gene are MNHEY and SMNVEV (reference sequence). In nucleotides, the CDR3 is TGTGCCAGCAGTTTATACGGGGTTAGCAATCAGCCCCAGCATTTT. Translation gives CASSLYGVSNQPQHF.